The 20 T cell receptor beta chains listed next were all sequenced from one sample in a study of shared clonotypes between healthy human individuals. Terminally differentiated effector memory CD45RA+ cells were excluded from the naive CD8 cells, which were CD45RO-negative and positively selected for CCR7. Sequencing was performed with immunoSEQ multiplex PCR; in TCRdb, only in-frame clones are kept and a portion is missing. Of some 2,100,000 clones in the sample, about 93% were seen once. Sequencing used naive CD8+ T cells from PBMCs. All receptors derive from a man in his late teens or twenties in good health. Some clones in this sample may be carry-over from other donors' samples.

The chain has TRBV28 and TRBJ1-1, with 7 bases that match TRBD1. From germline, CDR1 is MDHEN and CDR2 SYDVKM. Unmatched junction bases numbered 7, after V lost 6 bases and J lost 3 bases. This CDR3 spans 14 amino acids. CDR3 protein: CASRPLGTDTEAFF. CDR3 nucleotides: TGTGCCAGCAGACCATTGGGGACAGACACTGAAGCTTTCTTT.

The chain employs TRBV7-9 and TRBJ2-7; TRBD2 is a possible D gene (5 bases). Between the trimmed V and J ends, which lost 0 bases and 7 bases, there was a span of 16 bases. The CDR3 contains 15 residues. The germline V gene encodes CDR1 SEHNR and CDR2 FQNEAQ (reference sequence). CDR3 nucleotide sequence: TGTGCCAGCAGCTTAGCAACCGGAGGTCCTAAGGAGCAGTACTTC. Translation gives CASSLATGGPKEQYF.

The rearrangement links TRBV7-9 to TRBJ2-5; D could derive from TRBD1 or TRBD2 (6 bases each). Trimming shortened V by 1 base and J by 4 bases, and 10 bases separated the two germline ends. Germline assignment: CDR1 SEHNR and CDR2 FQNEAQ (reference sequence). The CDR3 sequence is 14 residues long. The CDR3 region has the DNA TGTGCCAGCAGCTTAGAGGGGGGAGGAGAGACCCAGTACTTC. Amino acid sequence: CASSLEGGGETQYF.

The chain combines TRBV4-1 with TRBJ1-5, with D hard to call. V gave up 1 base and J gave up 7 bases, with 11 bases separating them. CDR1 is MGHRA and CDR2 is YSYEKL in the germline V gene. The CDR3 covers 14 residues. CDR3 coding DNA: TGCGCCAGCAGCCAAGTAGGCCAGTGGCAGCCCCAGCATTTT. Its protein product is CASSQVGQWQPQHF.

This chain uses TRBV4-1 with TRBJ1-6; D is uncertain. V was trimmed by 0 bases and J by 10 bases, leaving 16 bases between them. This CDR3 region has 16 residues. Germline loops: CDR1 MGHRA, CDR2 YSYEKL. The CDR3 is CASSQESDGLGSPLHF. The CDR3 region has the DNA TGCGCCAGCAGCCAAGAATCGGACGGCCTTGGGTCACCCCTCCACTTT.

V and J are TRBV27 and TRBJ2-7, with 11 bases that match TRBD1. Germline values: CDR1 MNHEY, CDR2 SMNVEV (reference sequence). This CDR3 has 14 amino acids. J was trimmed by 6 bases and V by 4 bases; bases with no gene match: 5. The CDR3 protein is CASSYTGTGGEQYF. The CDR3 nucleotides read TGTGCCAGCAGTTATACCGGGACAGGGGGCGAGCAGTACTTC.

The chain couples TRBV7-9 to TRBJ2-5; 8 nucleotides align to TRBD2. This CDR3 contains 15 residues. Unmatched junction bases numbered 8, after V lost 5 bases and J lost 3 bases. The germline gives CDR1 SEHNR, CDR2 FQNEAQ (reference sequence). CDR3 bases: TGTGCCAGCAGCCCGGGACGTAGCGGGGAAGAGACCCAGTACTTC. Its translation: CASSPGRSGEETQYF.

On this clone itself: Its ends do not fully match the called genes, so a read error is possible. This rearrangement joins TRBV6-1 to TRBJ2-7; D unresolved. The CDR3 is 15 amino acids. Germline CDR1 is MNHNS and CDR2 is SASEGT. The CDR3 loop reads CANSEAVKVSYEQYF. DNA for the CDR3: TGTGCCAACAGTGAAGCTGTCAAGGTCTCCTACGAGCAGTACTTC.

This chain uses TRBV7-9 with TRBJ2-7; D possibly corresponds to TRBD2 (5 bases). The CDR3 sequence is 15 residues long. V shed 1 base and J shed 4 bases, with 14 bases lying between them. Looked up from germline, CDR1 is SEHNR and CDR2 is FQNEAQ (reference sequence). The CDR3 loop reads CASSLESGPGYEQYF. CDR3 nucleotides: TGTGCCAGCAGCTTAGAATCGGGCCCGGGGTACGAGCAGTACTTC.

The V call is TRBV5-4, the J call TRBJ2-7, with TRBD2 matching 8 bases. Germline trimming cut 4 bases from V and 2 bases from J; bases unmatched to any gene: 11. Germline assignment: CDR1 SGHNT and CDR2 YYREEE (reference sequence). CDR3 length: 16 residues. The CDR3 DNA sequence: TGTGCCAGCAGCCACAACGGAGCGGGGGCCCCCTACGAGCAGTACTTC. It specifies CASSHNGAGAPYEQYF.

The chain recombines TRBV13 with TRBJ2-7, with D possibly called TRBD1 or TRBD2 (5 bases each). This CDR3 spans 15 amino acids. The V gene's germline CDR1 is PRHDT and CDR2 FYEKMQ (reference sequence). V was pared by 0 bases and J by 2 bases, with 11 bases between. The CDR3 DNA reads TGTGCCAGCAGCTTAGGGGGACCGCTAACCTACGAGCAGTACTTC. As protein: CASSLGGPLTYEQYF.

Here the CDR3 DNA reads TGCGCCAGCAGCTTGGAGCCAGGGGTTGGTCAGCCCCAGCATTTT. It encodes CASSLEPGVGQPQHF. V is TRBV5-1 and J is TRBJ1-5; D is perhaps TRBD1 (6 bases). The CDR3 is 15 residues long. Per the germline V gene, CDR1 is SGHRS and CDR2 is YFSETQ. Trimming cost V 0 bases and J 6 bases, with 13 bases left between them.

The V gene is TRBV27, the J gene TRBJ2-1; TRBD2 matches at 8 bases. Germline V lookup: CDR1 MNHEY, CDR2 SMNVEV (reference sequence). CDR3 length: 16 residues. V was clipped by 2 bases and J by 3 bases; unmatched bases: 6. CDR3 nucleotides: TGTGCCAGCAGTTTAATCAGCGGGAGCGTCTACAATGAGCAGTTCTTC. Protein product: CASSLISGSVYNEQFF.

The chain uses TRBV28 and TRBJ2-7, with 9 bases matching TRBD1. V lost 2 bases and J lost 5; bases outside the gene matches: 7. This CDR3 has 15 amino acids. Per the germline V gene, CDR1 is MDHEN and CDR2 is SYDVKM. CDR3 in DNA: TGTGCCAGCAGTTTACGAGGGACAGGGAGAAACGAGCAGTACTTC. Translation: CASSLRGTGRNEQYF.

This sequence joins TRBV19 and TRBJ2-3; 9 bases line up with TRBD2. CDR1 is LNHDA, CDR2 SQIVND, per germline (reference sequence). V lost 3 bases to trimming and J lost 6 bases; unmatched junction nucleotides: 7. The CDR3 has 15 residues. The CDR3 nucleotides read TGTGCCAGTAGTATGAAGGCGGGAGGGCCGGATACGCAGTATTTT. It encodes CASSMKAGGPDTQYF.

This chain connects TRBV11-2 to TRBJ1-1, with D uncertain. Germline CDR1 is SGHAT and CDR2 is FQNNGV. There are 13 residues in the CDR3. Trimming stripped 4 bases from V and 6 bases from J, with 12 bases between. This chain's CDR3 is CASSSLDQSEAFF. For the CDR3, the DNA is TGTGCCAGCAGCTCGTTAGATCAGTCTGAAGCTTTCTTT.

This clone was recorded only once. This chain joins TRBV19 and TRBJ2-1; D unclear. In germline, CDR1 is LNHDA, CDR2 SQIVND (reference sequence). This CDR3 is 14 amino acids long. Between the trimmed V and J ends, which lost 5 bases and 10 bases, there was a span of 18 bases. CDR3 sequence: CASSASPTGLEQFF. The DNA of the CDR3 is TGTGCCAGTAGTGCTTCCCCGACTGGGCTGGAGCAGTTCTTC.

This clone was seen a single time. The chain employs TRBV5-4 and TRBJ2-2; 7 bases are a match to TRBD2. The J segment lost 3 bases and the V segment lost 2 bases, leaving 7 bases of the junction unmatched. Per germline, CDR1 SGHNT and CDR2 YYREEE (reference sequence). This CDR3 contains 16 residues. The CDR3 DNA is TGTGCCAGCAGCTTCAAGCGGGAAAAGGACACCGGGGAGCTGTTTTTT. Translated: CASSFKREKDTGELFF.

The chain employs TRBV6-5 and TRBJ2-1; 7 bases are shared with TRBD1. The CDR3 has 15 residues. V lost 6 bases and J lost 4; bases outside the gene matches: 9. Germline V gene lookup returns CDR1 MNHEY and CDR2 SVGAGI. DNA of the CDR3: TGTGCCAGCAGCATACAGGGGTTTGGGTACAATGAGCAGTTCTTC. This gives the protein CASSIQGFGYNEQFF.

V and J are TRBV7-3 and TRBJ2-7, with 9 positions matching TRBD2. The V gene end was trimmed by 3 bases and the J gene end by 6 bases; junction bases not matched to a gene: 6. This CDR3 is 14 amino acids long. Germline V gene lookup returns CDR1 SGHTA and CDR2 FQGTGA. CDR3 loop: CASSLSLAGSEQYF. The CDR3 nucleotides are TGTGCCAGCAGCTTGAGCCTAGCGGGGTCCGAGCAGTACTTC.